What follows are 2 T cell receptor beta chains derived from one specimen sequenced in a study of blood T cell repertoires in COVID-19. Libraries were prepared by immunoSEQ multiplex PCR; TCRdb keeps only in-frame clonotypes and omits some of them. The sample consists of tens of thousands of clones, roughly 80% of them appearing once. Sequencing used peripheral blood. The receptors originated from a man between 65 and 85 years old with acute or convalescent COVID-19.

The chain uses TRBV6-5 and TRBJ1-4; no definite D call. This CDR3 is built from 15 residues. Germline values: CDR1 MNHEY, CDR2 SVGAGI. The V end was cut by 6 bases, the J end by 8 bases, with 19 bases between. The CDR3 sequence is CASSSGGWAAEKLFF. The DNA of the CDR3 is TGTGCCAGCAGCTCTGGAGGTTGGGCGGCAGAAAAACTGTTTTTT.

The chain joins TRBV3-1 (or the pseudogene TRBV3-2) to TRBJ2-7; 11 nucleotides match TRBD2. Germline-derived CDR1 and CDR2 are LGHDT and YNNKEL (reference sequence). The V segment lost 2 bases and the J segment 2 bases; nucleotides outside the gene matches: 17. This CDR3 has 20 residues. CDR3 DNA: TGTGCCAGCAGCCAACGACCCGGGACTAGCGGTACGGTCCCGCCCTACGAGCAGTACTTC. It codes for CASSQRPGTSGTVPPYEQYF.